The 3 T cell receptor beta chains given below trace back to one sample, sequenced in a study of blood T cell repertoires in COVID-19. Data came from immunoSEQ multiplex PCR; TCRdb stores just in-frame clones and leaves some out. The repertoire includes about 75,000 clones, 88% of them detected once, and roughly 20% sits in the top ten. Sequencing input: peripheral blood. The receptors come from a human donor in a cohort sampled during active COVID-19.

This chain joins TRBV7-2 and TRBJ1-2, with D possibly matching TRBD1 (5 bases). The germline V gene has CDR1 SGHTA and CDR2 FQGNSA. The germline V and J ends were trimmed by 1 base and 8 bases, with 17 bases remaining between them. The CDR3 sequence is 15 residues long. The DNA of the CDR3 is TGTGCCAGCAGCTTAGATATTGGACACCTTCGGGGCTACACCTTC. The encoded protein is CASSLDIGHLRGYTF.

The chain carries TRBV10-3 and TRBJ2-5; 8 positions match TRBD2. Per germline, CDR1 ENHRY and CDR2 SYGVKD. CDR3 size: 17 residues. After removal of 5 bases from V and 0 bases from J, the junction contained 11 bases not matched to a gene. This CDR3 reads CAISWGGTSGDQETQYF. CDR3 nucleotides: TGTGCCATCAGTTGGGGCGGAACTAGCGGAGACCAAGAGACCCAGTACTTC.

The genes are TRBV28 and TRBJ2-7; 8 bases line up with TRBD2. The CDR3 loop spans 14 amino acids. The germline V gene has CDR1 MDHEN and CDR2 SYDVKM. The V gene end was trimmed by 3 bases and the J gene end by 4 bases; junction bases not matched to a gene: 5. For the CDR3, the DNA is TGTGCCAGCAGTTTGAGCGGGAGCATATACGAGCAGTACTTC. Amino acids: CASSLSGSIYEQYF.